This T cell receptor (beta chain) was captured in a study of Ad26.COV2.S vaccination and SARS-CoV-2 variants (dated by TCRdb to the early 2020s). For context, the study as a whole: Donors in the vaccine arm were drawn from COV1001, a phase I-IIa trial of Ad26.COV2.S in healthy adults that was multicentre, randomized, double-blind and placebo-controlled. Ad26.COV2.S was administered intramuscularly at a dose of 5x10^10 or 1x10^11 viral particles, either as one shot or as two shots given 56 days apart. TCRbeta repertoire sequencing was used to assess the specificity and breadth of SARS-CoV-2-reactive T cell receptors after Ad26.COV2.S vaccination. A total of around 32 samples were included in the TCR-sequenced set, comprising 19 Ad26.COV2.S vaccine recipients, 5 placebo recipients and 8 SARS-CoV-2 convalescent individuals. Trial participants were randomized into five groups of five: low-dose or high-dose Ad26.COV2.S given once or twice, or placebo on both occasions. Investigators did not know the trial group allocation while performing experiments and assessing outcomes.

The immunoSEQ Assay was used to sequence TCRbeta CDR3 regions. After extraction, genomic DNA underwent amplification by bias-controlled multiplex PCR, followed by high-throughput sequencing. In the paper's pipeline: To quantify the absolute abundance of every unique TCRbeta CDR3 region, sequences were collapsed and filtered. Usable DNA was measured by amplifying reference genes present in all nucleated cells, and TCRbeta template counts were normalized to that usable DNA to estimate T cell fraction. Repertoire TCRs were annotated as SARS-CoV-2-specific by exact matching of V gene, CDR3 amino acid sequence and J gene to a known reactive TCR set. The reference SARS-CoV-2 TCR set came from MIRA and was filtered for enrichment in COVID-19-positive ImmuneCODE repertoires, removing public or cross-reactive TCRs. Using the MIRA antigens, annotated TCRs were further analysed by specific ORF or by position within an ORF. Breadth was defined as annotated unique rearrangements over total unique productive rearrangements; depth was the summed frequency of those rearrangements. Group comparisons of TCR breadth used two-sided Wilcoxon rank-sum tests. In TCRdb, the immuneACCESS table is reduced to in-frame sequences with V and J assigned. These tables do not hold every clone; where another copy was compared, an unresolved V gene accounts for under half, and the others remain unexplained. V and J calls and clone size are given by that table; D and trimming were obtained from the DNA. The sample table records about 250,000 clones; approximately 90% of these occur just once. Nearly 3% of the sample is held by the ten biggest clonotypes.

General study outcomes and caveats: After vaccination, substantial breadth of spike-specific CD8+ and CD4+ T cell responses was reported. Compared with placebo recipients, Ad26.COV2.S recipients showed higher spike-specific TCR breadth (P = 0.0014). Comparable non-spike TCR breadth was observed between vaccine and placebo recipients, consistent with only spike being contained in the vaccine. The study was not powered for comparison of responses between vaccine doses or regimens. According to the authors, total T cell responses may have been underestimated by the TCR breadth and depth analyses.

What the treatment or condition label conveys for this sample: some 20 received Ad26.COV2.S at low or high dose, single or two shots; 5 received placebo; per-sample allocation not given. Repertoires of vaccine and placebo recipients were sequenced from samples collected on day 63 after the first injection. Cohort 1b enrolled 25 or so adults aged 18-55 years at a single site in Boston, USA, between 29 July and 7 August 2020. Ad26.COV2.S consisted of a replication-incompetent adenovirus type 26 vector by which a prefusion-stabilized SARS-CoV-2 spike protein from the original Wuhan strain was expressed. A word on this clone: Its antigen is still unknown. No base qualities exist here, and no much larger clone lies one base off it.

The clonotype was recovered from a person between 18 and 60 years old who received the Ad26.COV2.S COVID-19 vaccine or a placebo. Sequencing used peripheral blood, obtained in a trial of Ad26.COV2.S vaccine versus placebo.

For the CDR3, the sequence is CASSLDSEVEGQYF. The sequenced DNA is TGTGCCAGCAGCTTAGATTCGGAGGTGGAAGGGCAGTACTTC. The chain couples TRBV11-3 to TRBJ2-7; the D gene is perhaps TRBD2, on 5 matching bases. V is cut by 0 bases and J by 9 bases, and the space between the germline ends is 15 bases. The CDR3 starts with the cysteine, ends with the phenylalanine, and has 14 residues. Only the CDR3 portion is preserved as DNA: 42 bases, with reading frame beginning at the first base. In the germline V gene, CDR1 corresponds to SGHNT and CDR2 to YENEEA.